Here is one TCR beta chain with its context. Its antigen is not identified. The data are from a study of T cell responses to AZD1222 COVID-19 vaccine. Study information: Pooled together were second doses at about 4 or about 12 weeks. Study-wide points: Spike-specific TCR repertoires showed rising breadth and depth after two AZD1222 doses. Targets within unmutated variant regions were reportedly found for nearly half of spike-specific TCRs.

V lost 5 bases to trimming and J lost 3 bases, with 13 bases between them. Germline V gene lookup returns CDR1 MNHEY and CDR2 SVGAGI. CDR3 length: 14 residues. TCRdb keeps only in-frame clones here, not all; method: immunoSEQ multiplex PCR. The profile shows 100,000 or so clones, over 75% of them singletons. The V call is TRBV6-5, the J call TRBJ1-1, with D perhaps matching TRBD1 (6 bases). The sample consisted of peripheral blood, taken on day 0 of AZD1222 vaccination. The sequence was obtained from an adult in good health. In DNA, the CDR3 is TGTGCCAGCAGTACTACAGGGAGATACACTGAAGCTTTCTTT. This translates into CASSTTGRYTEAFF.